The clone carrying this TCR beta chain was picked up a small number of times. Its antigen remains unknown. All gene names here are mouse names. This entry is derived from a study of CD8+ T cells in alopecia areata. Study conclusions and caveats: Higher clonality and more expanded CD8+ clones appeared in lesional than normal scalp.

Extraction and reverse transcription of RNA yielded cDNA as the sequencing template. TCRdb keeps only in-frame clones here, not all; method: immunoSEQ multiplex PCR. Sampling found over 100,000 clones, none seen once. This clonotype was obtained from a C3H/HeJ mouse with alopecia areata. These mice share the MHC haplotype H2-k. Sequencing was done on a sample of lesional skin.

Partial CDR3 DNA: TGTGCCAGCAGACCACAGGGAGACTCC. This translates into CASRPQGDS. In full, the CDR3 reads CASRPQGDSDYTF. The chain uses TRBV13-3 and TRBJ1-2; TRBD1 might be the D (6 bases). The read stops 4 residues short of the end of the CDR3; the missing end is completed from the germline J gene. Per the germline V gene, CDR1 is NNHDY and CDR2 is SYVADS. Deletions cut 5 bases from V and 3 bases from J, with 11 bases between. The CDR3 spans 13 residues.